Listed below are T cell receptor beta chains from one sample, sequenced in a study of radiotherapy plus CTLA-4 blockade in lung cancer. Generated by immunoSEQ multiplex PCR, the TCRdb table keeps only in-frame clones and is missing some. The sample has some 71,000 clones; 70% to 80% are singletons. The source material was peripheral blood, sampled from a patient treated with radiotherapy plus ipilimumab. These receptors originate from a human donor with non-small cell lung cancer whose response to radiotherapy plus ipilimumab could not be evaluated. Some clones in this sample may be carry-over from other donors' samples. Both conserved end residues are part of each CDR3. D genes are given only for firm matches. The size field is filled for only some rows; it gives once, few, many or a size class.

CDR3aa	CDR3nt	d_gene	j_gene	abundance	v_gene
CASSLVTGGVPQYF	TGTGCCAGCAGCTTAGTAACAGGGGGCGTGCCCCAGTACTTC	TRBD1	TRBJ2-5	NA	TRBV7-9
CASTLQGGVNTEAFF	TGTGCCAGCACCCTACAGGGGGGGGTGAACACTGAAGCTTTCTTT	TRBD1	TRBJ1-1	NA	TRBV7-9
CASSPQTGVNYGYTF	TGTGCCAGCAGCCCCCAGACAGGGGTCAACTATGGCTACACCTTC	TRBD1	TRBJ1-2	few	TRBV7-2
CASSLLAGGRNEQFF	TGTGCCAGCAGCTTACTCGCGGGGGGACGCAATGAGCAGTTCTTC	TRBD2	TRBJ2-1	NA	TRBV7-3
CASSPPGGRYNEQFF	TGCGCCAGCAGCCCCCCCGGGGGGCGCTACAATGAGCAGTTCTTC	NA	TRBJ2-1	NA	TRBV4-1
CASSLTGIGQPQHF	TGTGCCAGCAGCCTCACAGGGATCGGTCAGCCCCAGCATTTT	NA	TRBJ1-5	few	TRBV6-6
CASSVGNIPGGYTF	TGTGCCAGCAGCGTAGGAAATATCCCAGGTGGCTACACCTTC	NA	TRBJ1-2	NA	TRBV9
CASSLSREAFF	TGTGCCAGCAGTTTATCCAGAGAAGCTTTCTTT	NA	TRBJ1-1	NA	TRBV28
CASTPGIASRTEAFF	TGCGCCAGCACCCCGGGTATCGCCTCGCGAACTGAAGCTTTCTTT	NA	TRBJ1-1	NA	TRBV10-1
CSGGLIKGNEQFF	TGCAGCGGGGGACTTATTAAAGGGAATGAGCAGTTCTTC	NA	TRBJ2-1	NA	TRBV29-1
CASSPRSGGATGELFF	TGCGCCAGCAGCCCGAGGAGCGGGGGGGCCACCGGGGAGCTGTTTTTT	TRBD2	TRBJ2-2	NA	TRBV4-1
CASGKRRYEQYF	TGTGCCAGCGGCAAGAGGCGGTACGAGCAGTACTTC	NA	TRBJ2-7	NA	TRBV7-2
CASSRRDRETAEAFF	TGTGCCAGTAGTAGACGGGACAGGGAAACGGCTGAAGCTTTCTTT	TRBD1	TRBJ1-1	NA	TRBV19
CASSLDSSDQPQHF	TGCGCCAGCAGCTTGGACAGTTCAGATCAGCCCCAGCATTTT	NA	TRBJ1-5	NA	TRBV5-1
CASSFLTGHEQYF	TGTGCCAGCAGCTTCCTTACAGGGCACGAGCAGTACTTC	NA	TRBJ2-7	NA	TRBV7-8
CASSVRGPSSYEQYF	TGCGCCAGCAGCGTCAGGGGCCCCAGCTCCTACGAGCAGTACTTC	NA	TRBJ2-7	NA	TRBV5-1
CASSLHRANYGYTF	TGTGCCAGCAGTTTACACAGGGCCAACTATGGCTACACCTTC	NA	TRBJ1-2	few	TRBV28
CASSSITWDRLNTEAFF	TGTGCCAGCAGCTCCATTACTTGGGACAGATTGAACACTGAAGCTTTCTTT	TRBD1	TRBJ1-1	once	TRBV7-2
CAWSGGTVGTYEQYF	TGTGCCTGGAGCGGGGGGACTGTAGGAACCTACGAGCAGTACTTC	TRBD2	TRBJ2-7	few	TRBV30
CASSLASTGKESPLHF	TGCGCCAGCAGCTTGGCATCGACAGGGAAAGAATCACCCCTCCACTTT	TRBD1	TRBJ1-6	NA	TRBV5-1
CASSQGQGGNYGYTF	TGCGCCAGCAGCCAAGGGCAGGGTGGGAACTATGGCTACACCTTC	NA	TRBJ1-2	NA	TRBV4-1
CASSKGDTGELFF	TGCGCCAGCAGCAAGGGGGACACCGGGGAGCTGTTTTTT	NA	TRBJ2-2	NA	TRBV5-1
CASSPGGGLQLEQFF	TGTGCCAGCAGCCCTGGCGGGGGTCTACAATTAGAGCAGTTCTTC	TRBD2	TRBJ2-1	NA	TRBV5-4
CASSTGRGGEKLFF	TGCGCCAGCAGTACAGGGAGGGGAGGTGAAAAACTGTTTTTT	NA	TRBJ1-4	NA	TRBV5-1
CASGSGLADTDTQYF	TGTGCCAGCGGCTCGGGACTAGCGGACACAGATACGCAGTATTTT	TRBD2	TRBJ2-3	NA	TRBV2
CASSLIHRVGETQYF	TGTGCCAGCAGCTTAATACACAGGGTTGGAGAGACCCAGTACTTC	NA	TRBJ2-5	NA	TRBV7-2
CASSLQGSSNYGYTF	TGTGCCAGCAGCTTACAGGGGTCATCTAACTATGGCTACACCTTC	NA	TRBJ1-2	many	TRBV7-2
CASSLVAGRQPQHF	TGTGCCAGCAGCTTGGTGGCAGGGAGGCAGCCCCAGCATTTT	NA	TRBJ1-5	NA	TRBV5-5
CASSPAGTSGATQYF	TGCGCCAGCAGCCCTGCCGGGACTAGCGGGGCTACGCAGTATTTT	TRBD2	TRBJ2-3	NA	TRBV5-1
CASSLENGELFF	TGTGCCAGCAGCTTAGAGAACGGGGAACTGTTTTTT	NA	TRBJ2-2	many	TRBV7-9
CASGQGRGEQYF	TGTGCCAGCGGACAGGGACGGGGCGAGCAGTACTTC	TRBD1	TRBJ2-7	NA	TRBV6-5
CASSPVQGRRTEAFF	TGTGCCAGCTCACCGGTACAGGGGCGCAGAACTGAAGCTTTCTTT	TRBD1	TRBJ1-1	NA	TRBV18
CASRIRTGHTPGNTIYF	TGTGCCAGCAGAATCCGGACAGGACATACTCCTGGAAACACCATATATTTT	TRBD1	TRBJ1-3	few	TRBV5-8
CASSPQGATNEKLFF	TGTGCCAGCAGCCCTCAGGGGGCAACTAATGAAAAACTGTTTTTT	TRBD1	TRBJ1-4	NA	TRBV6-1
CASSLRGEGDGNQPQHF	TGTGCCAGCAGTTTGAGGGGGGAGGGGGATGGCAATCAGCCCCAGCATTTT	NA	TRBJ1-5	NA	TRBV27
CASSLGQGYGNTIYF	TGCGCCAGCAGCTTGGGACAGGGGTATGGAAACACCATATATTTT	TRBD1	TRBJ1-3	NA	TRBV5-1
CASSPSGAINSPLHF	TGTGCCAGCTCACCGTCAGGGGCAATCAATTCACCCCTCCACTTT	NA	TRBJ1-6	few	TRBV18
CASSRTVPALAGPRYEQYF	TGTGCCAGCAGCCGAACCGTTCCTGCTTTAGCGGGGCCCCGCTACGAGCAGTACTTC	TRBD2	TRBJ2-7	NA	TRBV7-2
CASSSLPGTGGQDYGYTF	TGTGCCAGCAGCTCCCTTCCAGGGACAGGGGGCCAAGACTATGGCTACACCTTC	TRBD1	TRBJ1-2	NA	TRBV7-9
CASSVLPTGGGGETQYF	TGTGCCAGCAGCGTCCTCCCGACAGGGGGCGGGGGAGAGACCCAGTACTTC	TRBD1	TRBJ2-5	few	TRBV9
CASSYSPSDNEQFF	TGTGCCAGCAGTTACTCTCCCTCGGACAATGAGCAGTTCTTC	NA	TRBJ2-1	NA	TRBV6-5
CASSQGTLLGATQYF	TGCGCCAGCAGCCAAGGGACTCTGCTGGGTGCAACGCAGTATTTT	NA	TRBJ2-3	NA	TRBV4-1
CASSVGLAGGYNEQFF	TGTGCCAGCAGCGTAGGTCTAGCGGGGGGCTACAATGAGCAGTTCTTC	TRBD2	TRBJ2-1	NA	TRBV9
CASSRDLGSPLHF	TGTGCCAGCAGCCGGGACTTGGGTTCACCCCTCCACTTT	NA	TRBJ1-6	NA	TRBV5-8
CASSFLRDTHEQYF	TGTGCCAGCAGTTTCCTCCGGGACACCCACGAGCAGTACTTC	NA	TRBJ2-7	NA	TRBV6-1
CASSQTTGGTEAFF	TGTGCCAGCAGCCAGACGACAGGGGGAACTGAAGCTTTCTTT	TRBD1	TRBJ1-1	NA	TRBV4-2